What follows are 11 T cell receptor beta chains derived from one specimen sequenced in a study of human CD8 memory T cell subsets. Preparation of the TCR beta libraries relied on UMI-labeled 5' RACE. TCRdb reprocessed the 5' RACE reads and keeps a single row for each CDR3 protein, giving no DNA. This table holds 19,000 or so distinct CDR3 sequences. Sequencing was carried out using CD8+ stem-like memory T cells (TSCM and TCM) sorted from PBMCs. Documented subset: stem-like memory CD8 T cells (TSTEM), CCR7+ PD-1- TIGIT-. Receptors were obtained from a human donor in good health.

The chain couples TRBV11-2 to TRBJ2-7. CDR3 length: 15 amino acids. Germline V CDR1 and CDR2: SGHAT, FQNNGV. This CDR3 is CASSLEPGGSYEQYF. The full variable domain, with the rest looked up from reference TRBV11-2 and TRBJ2-7, is EAGVAQSPRYKIIEKRQSVAFWCNPISGHATLYWYQQILGQGPKLLIQFQNNGVVDDSQLPKDRFSAERLKGVDSTLKIQPAKLEDSAVYLCASSLEPGGSYEQYFGPGTRLTVT.

The gene calls are TRBV7-2 and TRBJ2-1; TCRdb returns TRBD2, unconfirmable since there is no DNA. Germline V CDR1 and CDR2: SGHTA, FQGNSA. This CDR3 is built from 15 residues. The CDR3 protein is CASSLGLSGYNEQFF. Full variable domain (remainder filled in from reference TRBV7-2 and TRBJ2-1): GAGVSQSPSNKVTEKGKDVELRCDPISGHTALYWYRQSLGQGLEFLIYFQGNSAPDKSGLPSDRFSAERTGGSVSTLTIQRTQQEDSAVYLCASSLGLSGYNEQFFGPGTRLTVL.

This chain links TRBV4-1 with TRBJ2-1; the TCRdb call, TRBD1, lacks DNA for checking. This CDR3 spans 14 amino acids. Germline CDR1 is MGHRA and CDR2 is YSYEKL. This chain's CDR3 is CASSPPDALQEQFF.

V gene TRBV6-1 combines with J gene TRBJ2-3. The CDR3 extends over 14 amino acids. CDR1 MNHNS and CDR2 SASEGT come from the germline V gene. CDR3 protein: CASSVRIDTDTQYF.

This chain joins TRBV29-1 and TRBJ1-2; checking the TCRdb D call of TRBD1 is not possible without DNA. Germline CDR1 is SQVTM and CDR2 is ANQGSEA. This CDR3 region has 13 residues. This CDR3 is CSAVDRVQYGYTF.

J is TRBJ2-7 and V is TRBV15; TCRdb proposes TRBD2, but this gene call is untestable without DNA. CDR3 length: 12 amino acids. Germline V gene sequence: CDR1 LNHNV, CDR2 YYDKDF (reference sequence). The chain's CDR3 is CATSSGAREQYF.

The chain recombines TRBV3-1 with TRBJ2-7. Per the germline V gene, CDR1 is LGHDT and CDR2 is YNNKEL (reference sequence). The CDR3 extends over 16 amino acids. CDR3: CASSQGAAYNSYEQYF.

The chain has TRBV5-1 and TRBJ2-3; the D call of TRBD2 rests on TCRdb alone, since no DNA is present to check it. The germline V gene has CDR1 SGHRS and CDR2 YFSETQ. This CDR3 has 17 amino acids. The CDR3 protein is CASSPLPGLAGSDTQYF. The entire variable domain, with the rest obtained from reference TRBV5-1 and TRBJ2-3, is as follows: KAGVTQTPRYLIKTRGQQVTLSCSPISGHRSVSWYQQTPGQGLQFLFEYFSETQRNKGNFPGRFSGRQFSNSRSEMNVSTLELGDSALYLCASSPLPGLAGSDTQYFGPGTRLTVL.

J is TRBJ1-2 and V is TRBV29-1; TCRdb designates TRBD1, a call that cannot be tested without DNA. CDR3 length: 13 residues. The germline V gene encodes CDR1 SQVTM and CDR2 ANQGSEA. CDR3 loop: CSVVGGQYYGYTF.

The gene calls are TRBV12-3 or TRBV12-4 and TRBJ2-1; the D gene TCRdb calls, TRBD1, cannot be checked with no DNA. CDR3 length: 12 residues. This CDR3 is CASSSYDRGQFF.

The V gene is TRBV28, the J gene TRBJ2-5; no DNA is available, so the TRBD2 call from TCRdb remains unchecked. CDR3 length: 15 residues. From germline, CDR1 is MDHEN and CDR2 SYDVKM. CDR3 sequence: CASSWELGGSETQYF.